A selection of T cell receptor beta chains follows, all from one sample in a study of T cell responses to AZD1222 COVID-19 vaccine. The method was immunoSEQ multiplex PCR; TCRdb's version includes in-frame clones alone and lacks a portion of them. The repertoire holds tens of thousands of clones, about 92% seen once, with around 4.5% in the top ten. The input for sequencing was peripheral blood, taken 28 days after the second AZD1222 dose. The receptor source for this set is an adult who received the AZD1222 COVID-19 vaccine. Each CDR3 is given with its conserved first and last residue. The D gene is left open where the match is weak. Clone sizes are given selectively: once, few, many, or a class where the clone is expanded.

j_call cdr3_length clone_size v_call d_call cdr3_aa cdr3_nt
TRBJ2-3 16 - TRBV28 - CASSLYPGVGTDTQYF TGTGCCAGCAGTTTATATCCGGGAGTGGGCACAGATACGCAGTATTTT
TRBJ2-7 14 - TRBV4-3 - CASSQGYESYEQYF TGCGCCAGCAGCCAAGGGTATGAATCCTACGAGCAGTACTTC
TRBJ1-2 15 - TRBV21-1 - CASSKEGGQNYGYTF TGTGCCAGCAGCAAAGAAGGGGGACAGAACTATGGCTACACCTTC
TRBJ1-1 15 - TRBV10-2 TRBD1 CASSFNRGGNTEAFF TGCGCCAGCAGTTTCAACAGGGGTGGGAACACTGAAGCTTTCTTT
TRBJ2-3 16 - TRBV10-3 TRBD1 CAISQKTGGVTDTQYF TGTGCCATCAGCCAAAAGACAGGGGGGGTTACAGATACGCAGTATTTT
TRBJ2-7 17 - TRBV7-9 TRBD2 CASSSTGLAPESYEQYF TGTGCCAGCAGCTCTACCGGACTAGCGCCTGAATCCTACGAGCAGTACTTC
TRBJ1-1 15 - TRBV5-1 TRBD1 CASSDERQGGTEAFF TGCGCCAGCAGCGACGAACGACAGGGAGGCACTGAAGCTTTCTTT
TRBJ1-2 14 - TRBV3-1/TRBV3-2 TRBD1 CASSQRQGNYGYTF TGTGCCAGCAGCCAGAGACAGGGGAACTATGGCTACACCTTC
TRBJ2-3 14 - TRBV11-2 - CASSFRGTTDTQYF TGTGCCAGCAGCTTCAGGGGTACGACAGATACGCAGTATTTT
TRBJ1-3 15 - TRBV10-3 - CASSGNQGRGNTIYF TGTGCCTCCAGCGGGAACCAGGGGAGAGGAAACACCATATATTTT
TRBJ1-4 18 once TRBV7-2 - CASSWVGGTESGNEKLFF TGTGCCAGCAGCTGGGTGGGGGGGACCGAATCTGGTAATGAAAAACTGTTTTTT
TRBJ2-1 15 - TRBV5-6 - CASSTSARVNHEQFF TGTGCCAGCAGCACCTCTGCTCGGGTCAACCATGAGCAGTTCTTC
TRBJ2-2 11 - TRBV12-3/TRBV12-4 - CASSFVGELFF TGTGCCAGCAGTTTTGTGGGGGAGCTGTTTTTT